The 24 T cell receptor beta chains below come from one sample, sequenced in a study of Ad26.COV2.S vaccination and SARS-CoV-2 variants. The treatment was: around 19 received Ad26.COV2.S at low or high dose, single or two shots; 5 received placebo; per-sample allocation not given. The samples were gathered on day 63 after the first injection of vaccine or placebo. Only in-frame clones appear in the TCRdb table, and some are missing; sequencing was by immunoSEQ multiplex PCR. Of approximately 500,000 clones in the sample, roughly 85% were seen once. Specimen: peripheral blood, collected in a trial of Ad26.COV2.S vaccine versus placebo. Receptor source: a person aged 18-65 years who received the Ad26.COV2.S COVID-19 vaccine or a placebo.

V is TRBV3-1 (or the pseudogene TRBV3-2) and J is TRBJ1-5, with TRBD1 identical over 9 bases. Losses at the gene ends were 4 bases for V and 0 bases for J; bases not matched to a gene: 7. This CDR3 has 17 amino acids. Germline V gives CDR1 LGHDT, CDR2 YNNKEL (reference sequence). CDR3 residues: CASSPRGTGTSNQPQHF. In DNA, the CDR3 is TGTGCCAGCAGCCCCCGCGGGACAGGGACTAGCAATCAGCCCCAGCATTTT.

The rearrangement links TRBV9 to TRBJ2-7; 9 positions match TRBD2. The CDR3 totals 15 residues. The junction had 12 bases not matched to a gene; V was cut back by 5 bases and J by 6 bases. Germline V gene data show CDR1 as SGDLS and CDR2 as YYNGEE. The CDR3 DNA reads TGTGCCAGCAGTGCCTTAGCGGGAGCCGCGGGCGAGCAGTACTTC. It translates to CASSALAGAAGEQYF.

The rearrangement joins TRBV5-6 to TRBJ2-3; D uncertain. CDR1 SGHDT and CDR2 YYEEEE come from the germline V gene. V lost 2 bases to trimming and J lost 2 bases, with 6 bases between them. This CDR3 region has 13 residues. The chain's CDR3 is CASSLSFTDTQYF. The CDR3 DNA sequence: TGTGCCAGCAGCTTATCCTTCACAGATACGCAGTATTTT.

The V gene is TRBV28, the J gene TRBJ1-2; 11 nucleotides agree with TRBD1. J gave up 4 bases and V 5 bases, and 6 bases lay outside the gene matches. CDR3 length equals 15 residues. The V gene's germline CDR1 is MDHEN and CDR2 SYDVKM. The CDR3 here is CASSPDRGRSYGYTF. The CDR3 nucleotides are TGTGCCAGCAGTCCGGACAGGGGGCGATCCTATGGCTACACCTTC.

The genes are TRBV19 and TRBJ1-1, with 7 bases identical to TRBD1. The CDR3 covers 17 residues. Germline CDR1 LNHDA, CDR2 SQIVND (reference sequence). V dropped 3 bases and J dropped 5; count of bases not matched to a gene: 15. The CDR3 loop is CASSMKLGRQGGTEAFF. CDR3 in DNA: TGTGCCAGTAGTATGAAATTGGGGAGACAGGGAGGGACTGAAGCTTTCTTT.

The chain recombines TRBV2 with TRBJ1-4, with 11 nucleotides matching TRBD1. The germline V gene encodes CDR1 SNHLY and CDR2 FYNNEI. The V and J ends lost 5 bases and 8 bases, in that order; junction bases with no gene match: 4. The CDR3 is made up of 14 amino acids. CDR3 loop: CASSWDRGIEKLFF. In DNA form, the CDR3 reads TGTGCCAGCAGTTGGGACAGGGGGATCGAAAAACTGTTTTTT.

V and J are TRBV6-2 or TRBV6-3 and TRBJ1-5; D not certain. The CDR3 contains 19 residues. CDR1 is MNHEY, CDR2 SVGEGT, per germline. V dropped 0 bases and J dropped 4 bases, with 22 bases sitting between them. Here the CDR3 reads CASSYSTSTAGGINQPQHF. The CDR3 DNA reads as TGTGCCAGCAGTTACTCGACTTCTACGGCAGGTGGAATTAATCAGCCCCAGCATTTT.

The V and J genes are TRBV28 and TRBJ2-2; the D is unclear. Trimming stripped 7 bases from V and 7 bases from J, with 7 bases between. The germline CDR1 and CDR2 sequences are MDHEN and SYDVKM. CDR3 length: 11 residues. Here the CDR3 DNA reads TGTGCCAGCACCTCCCGCGGGGAGCTGTTTTTT. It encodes CASTSRGELFF. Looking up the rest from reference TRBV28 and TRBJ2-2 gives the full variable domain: DVKVTQSSRYLVKRTGEKVFLECVQDMDHENMFWYRQDPGLGLRLIYFSYDVKMKEKGDIPEGYSVSREKKERFSLILESASTNQTSMYLCASTSRGELFFGEGSRLTVL.

CDR3 DNA: TGTGCCAGCAGTTCCACAGGCTACCAAGAGACCCAGTACTTC. Its protein is CASSSTGYQETQYF. The rearrangement uses TRBV28 and TRBJ2-5; D is possibly TRBD1 (5 bases). V was clipped by 4 bases and J by 0 bases, with 9 bases between them. The CDR3 runs to 14 residues. Germline-derived CDR1 and CDR2 are MDHEN and SYDVKM.

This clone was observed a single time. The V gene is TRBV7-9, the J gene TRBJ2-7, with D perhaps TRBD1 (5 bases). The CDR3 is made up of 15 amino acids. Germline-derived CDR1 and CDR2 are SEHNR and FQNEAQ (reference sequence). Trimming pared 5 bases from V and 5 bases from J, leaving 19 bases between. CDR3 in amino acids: CASSPRPAGHHEQYF. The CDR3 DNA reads TGTGCCAGCAGCCCCCGCCCTGCAGGACACCACGAGCAGTACTTC. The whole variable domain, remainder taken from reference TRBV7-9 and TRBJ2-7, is DTGVSQNPRHKITKRGQNVTFRCDPISEHNRLYWYRQTLGQGPEFLTYFQNEAQLEKSRLLSDRFSAERPKGSFSTLEIQRTEQGDSAMYLCASSPRPAGHHEQYFGPGTRLTVT.

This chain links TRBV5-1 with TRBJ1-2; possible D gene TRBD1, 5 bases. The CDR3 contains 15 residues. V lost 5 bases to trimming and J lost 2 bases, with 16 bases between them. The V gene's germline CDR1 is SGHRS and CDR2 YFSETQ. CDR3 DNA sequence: TGCGCCAGCAGACAGGCACAGGCTTCAAACTATGGCTACACCTTC. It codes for CASRQAQASNYGYTF. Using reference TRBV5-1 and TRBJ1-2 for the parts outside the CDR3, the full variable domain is KAGVTQTPRYLIKTRGQQVTLSCSPISGHRSVSWYQQTPGQGLQFLFEYFSETQRNKGNFPGRFSGRQFSNSRSEMNVSTLELGDSALYLCASRQAQASNYGYTFGSGTRLTVV.

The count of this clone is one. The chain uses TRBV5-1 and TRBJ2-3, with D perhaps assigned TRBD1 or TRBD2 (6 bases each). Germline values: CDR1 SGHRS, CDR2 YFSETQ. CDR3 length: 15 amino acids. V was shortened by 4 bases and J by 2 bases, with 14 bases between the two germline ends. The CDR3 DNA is TGCGCCAGCAGCCCGGGGGCTAGCGCCACAGATACGCAGTATTTT. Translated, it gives CASSPGASATDTQYF.

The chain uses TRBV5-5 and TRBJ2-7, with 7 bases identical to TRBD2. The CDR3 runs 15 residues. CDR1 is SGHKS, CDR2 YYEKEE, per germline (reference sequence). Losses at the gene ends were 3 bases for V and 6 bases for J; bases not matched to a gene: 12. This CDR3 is CASSSYTPPGGEQYF. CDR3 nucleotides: TGTGCCAGCAGCTCCTACACCCCGCCGGGAGGCGAGCAGTACTTC.

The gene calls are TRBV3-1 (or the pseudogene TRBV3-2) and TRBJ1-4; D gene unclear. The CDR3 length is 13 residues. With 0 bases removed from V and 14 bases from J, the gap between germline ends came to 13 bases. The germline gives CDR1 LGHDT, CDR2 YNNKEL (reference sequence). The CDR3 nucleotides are TGTGCCAGCAGCCAAGAGATAGGGAGGTTCCTGTTTTTT. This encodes CASSQEIGRFLFF.

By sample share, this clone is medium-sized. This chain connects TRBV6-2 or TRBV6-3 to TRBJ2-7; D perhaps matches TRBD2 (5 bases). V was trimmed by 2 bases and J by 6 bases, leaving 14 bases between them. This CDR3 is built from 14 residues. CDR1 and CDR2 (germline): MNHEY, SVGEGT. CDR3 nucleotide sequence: TGTGCCAGCAGTTACGAGGGAGACTTGCCCGAGCAGTACTTC. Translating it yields CASSYEGDLPEQYF.

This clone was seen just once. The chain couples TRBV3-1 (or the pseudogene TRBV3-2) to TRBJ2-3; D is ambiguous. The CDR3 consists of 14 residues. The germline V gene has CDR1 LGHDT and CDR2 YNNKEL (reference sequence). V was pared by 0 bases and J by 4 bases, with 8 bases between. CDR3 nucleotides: TGTGCCAGCAGCCAAGATCTAGTTTCAGATACGCAGTATTTT. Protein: CASSQDLVSDTQYF.

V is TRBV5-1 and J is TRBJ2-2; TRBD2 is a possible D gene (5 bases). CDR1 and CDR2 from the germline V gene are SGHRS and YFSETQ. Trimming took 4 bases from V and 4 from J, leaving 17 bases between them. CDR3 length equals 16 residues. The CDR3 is CASSLAPGRGTGELFF. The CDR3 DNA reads TGCGCCAGCAGCCTCGCCCCTGGACGGGGCACCGGGGAGCTGTTTTTT.

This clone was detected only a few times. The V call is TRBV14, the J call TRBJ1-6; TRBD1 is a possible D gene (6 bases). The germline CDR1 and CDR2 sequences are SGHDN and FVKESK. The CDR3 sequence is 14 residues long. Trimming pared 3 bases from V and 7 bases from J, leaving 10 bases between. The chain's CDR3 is CASSQTGGNSPLHF. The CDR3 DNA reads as TGTGCCAGCAGCCAGACAGGCGGCAATTCACCCCTCCACTTT. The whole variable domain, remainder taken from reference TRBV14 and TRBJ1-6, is EAGVTQFPSHSVIEKGQTVTLRCDPISGHDNLYWYRRVMGKEIKFLLHFVKESKQDESGMPNNRFLAERTGGTYSTLKVQPAELEDSGVYFCASSQTGGNSPLHFGNGTRLTVT.

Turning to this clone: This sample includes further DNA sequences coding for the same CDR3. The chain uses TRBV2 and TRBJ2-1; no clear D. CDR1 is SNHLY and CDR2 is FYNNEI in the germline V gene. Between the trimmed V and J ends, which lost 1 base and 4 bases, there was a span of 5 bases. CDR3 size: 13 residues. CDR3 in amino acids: CASSEVPYNEQFF. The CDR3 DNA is TGTGCCAGCAGTGAAGTCCCTTACAATGAGCAGTTCTTC. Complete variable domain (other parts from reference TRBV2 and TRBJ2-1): EPEVTQTPSHQVTQMGQEVILRCVPISNHLYFYWYRQILGQKVEFLVSFYNNEISEKSEIFDDQFSVERPDGSNFTLKIRSTKLEDSAMYFCASSEVPYNEQFFGPGTRLTVL.

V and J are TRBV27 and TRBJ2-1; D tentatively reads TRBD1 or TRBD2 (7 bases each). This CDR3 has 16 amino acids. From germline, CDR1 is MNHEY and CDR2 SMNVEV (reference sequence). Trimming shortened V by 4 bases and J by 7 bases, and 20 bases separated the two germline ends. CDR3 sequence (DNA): TGTGCCAGCAGTTCCTACGGGGGAGGGGGCATGAATGAGCAGTTCTTC. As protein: CASSSYGGGGMNEQFF.

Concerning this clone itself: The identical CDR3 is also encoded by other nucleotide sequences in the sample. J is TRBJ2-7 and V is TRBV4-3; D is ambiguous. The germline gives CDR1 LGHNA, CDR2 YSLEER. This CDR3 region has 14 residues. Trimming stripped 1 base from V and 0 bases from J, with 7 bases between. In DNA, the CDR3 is TGCGCCAGCAGCCAAGTCGTCGGCTCCTACGAGCAGTACTTC. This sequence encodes CASSQVVGSYEQYF.

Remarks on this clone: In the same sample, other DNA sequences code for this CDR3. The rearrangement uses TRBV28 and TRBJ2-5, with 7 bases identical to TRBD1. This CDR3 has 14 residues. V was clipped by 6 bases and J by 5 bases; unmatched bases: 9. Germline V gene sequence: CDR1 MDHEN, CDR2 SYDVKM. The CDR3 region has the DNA TGTGCCAGCAGCCTACAGGGGTTGCGGGAGACCCAGTACTTC. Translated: CASSLQGLRETQYF. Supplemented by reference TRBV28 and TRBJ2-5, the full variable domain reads DVKVTQSSRYLVKRTGEKVFLECVQDMDHENMFWYRQDPGLGLRLIYFSYDVKMKEKGDIPEGYSVSREKKERFSLILESASTNQTSMYLCASSLQGLRETQYFGPGTRLLVL.

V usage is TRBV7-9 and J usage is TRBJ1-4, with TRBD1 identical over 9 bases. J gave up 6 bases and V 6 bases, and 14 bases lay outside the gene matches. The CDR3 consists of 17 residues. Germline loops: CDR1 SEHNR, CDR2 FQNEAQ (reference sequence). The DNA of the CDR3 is TGTGCCAGCAGATTGGACAGGGGCTCGCCAGGGGATGAAAAACTGTTTTTT. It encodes CASRLDRGSPGDEKLFF.

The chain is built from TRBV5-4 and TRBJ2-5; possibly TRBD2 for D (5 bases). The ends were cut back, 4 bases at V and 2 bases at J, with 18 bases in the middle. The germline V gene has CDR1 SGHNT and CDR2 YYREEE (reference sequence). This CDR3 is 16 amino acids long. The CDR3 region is CASSPRAAGGQETQYF. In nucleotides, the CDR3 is TGTGCCAGCAGCCCCCGAGCGGCGGGTGGGCAAGAGACCCAGTACTTC.